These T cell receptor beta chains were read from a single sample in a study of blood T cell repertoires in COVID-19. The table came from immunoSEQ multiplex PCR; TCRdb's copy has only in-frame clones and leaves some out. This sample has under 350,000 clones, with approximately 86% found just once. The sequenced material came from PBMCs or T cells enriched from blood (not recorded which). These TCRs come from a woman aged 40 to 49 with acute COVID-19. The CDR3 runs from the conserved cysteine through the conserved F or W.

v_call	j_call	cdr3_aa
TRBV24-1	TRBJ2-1	CATRDRANEQFF
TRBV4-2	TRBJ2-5	CASSQGTSWVRGPMETQYF
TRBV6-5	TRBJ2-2	CASRRTAANTGELFF
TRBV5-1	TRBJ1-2	CASSSPDRGGSGYTF
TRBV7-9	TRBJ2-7	CASSLFKREGPYEQYF
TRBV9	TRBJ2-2	CASSDRDRGIRNTGELFF
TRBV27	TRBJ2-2	CASSPQARLKVTNTGELFF
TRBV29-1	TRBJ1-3	CSVEAGDRGSGNTIYF
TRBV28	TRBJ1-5	CASSAGGVSNQPQHF
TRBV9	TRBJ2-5	CASSVALSGETQYF
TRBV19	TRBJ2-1	CASSLLAYSYNEQFF
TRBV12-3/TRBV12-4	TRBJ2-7	CASRRGPPAEQYF
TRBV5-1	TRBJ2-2	CASSSQAGRNTGELFF
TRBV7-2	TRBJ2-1	CASTSRGDEQFF
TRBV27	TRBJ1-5	CASSSATGDFRQPQHF
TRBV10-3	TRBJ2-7	CAISDPGQGLVEQYF
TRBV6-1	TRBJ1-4	CASSESGGMVEKLFF
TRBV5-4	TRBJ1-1	CASREAGQTEAFF
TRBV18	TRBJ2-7	CASSPTGGAYEQYF
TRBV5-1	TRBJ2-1	CASSLGSGGQQFF